This T cell receptor beta chain derives from a study of a mutant IDH1 vaccine in newly diagnosed glioma. Study-wide context: Therapy received beforehand was radiotherapy, temozolomide, or both, with most patients given both. The study's findings and limits: Among top peripheral T cell clonotypes, changes seemed unrelated to pseudoprogression.

Germline CDR1 reads LNHDA; CDR2 reads SQIVND (reference sequence). Trimming took 5 bases from V and 4 from J; bases not matched to a gene: 12. The CDR3 totals 18 residues. The table came from immunoSEQ multiplex PCR; TCRdb's copy has only in-frame clones and leaves some out. The repertoire holds around 100,000 clones, just under 90% seen once, with around 0.77% in the top ten. With respect to this clone: What it binds is unknown.

The time point was: week 47, end of study. The investigators gave 300 ug of mutant IDH1 20-mer peptide in each vaccine dose, together with topical imiquimod. The source was PBMCs, collected from a glioma patient whose treatment included an IDH1 peptide vaccine. The chain links TRBV19 to TRBJ2-6; TRBD1 matches at 9 bases. The origin of this receptor is a woman in her forties or fifties with glioma. The CDR3 here is CASSLGRQGGLGANVLTF. CDR3 DNA: TGTGCCAGTAGTCTCGGTCGACAGGGGGGACTCGGGGCCAACGTCCTGACTTTC.